This T cell receptor beta chain came from a study of blood T cell repertoires in COVID-19. Unmatched junction bases numbered 12, after V lost 4 bases and J lost 4 bases. The CDR3 totals 17 residues. Germline lookup yields CDR1 SGHRS and CDR2 YFSETQ. This clone was seen once. In the study's own analysis: How many nucleated cells were present was estimated from reference gene primer amplification. Repertoires were generated with immunoSEQ multiplex PCR, while TCRdb's copy carries only in-frame clones and drops some. D and trimming were read from the DNA, whereas the V and J calls and clone size are those reported in that table. Among approximately 300,000 clones listed, around 82% were seen once.

The source is a human donor with COVID-19, enrolled during active disease. The donor label of this sample is uncertain. The gene calls are TRBV5-1 and TRBJ2-2, with 8 bases that match TRBD2. The sequenced material came from peripheral blood. The CDR3 bases are TGCGCCAGCAGCCCCTCCGGGGGGGGAGAAGGCACCGGGGAGCTGTTTTTT. Amino acids: CASSPSGGGEGTGELFF.